Sequencing of this T cell receptor beta chain was carried out in a study of cytomegalovirus exposure and HLA in healthy donors. Generated by immunoSEQ multiplex PCR, the TCRdb table keeps only in-frame clones and is missing some. The sample includes about 160,000 clones, nearly 90% of them seen just once. The CDR3 sequence is 20 residues long. V lost 2 bases and J lost 3; bases outside the gene matches: 19. Germline CDR1 reads LGHNT; CDR2 reads FRNRAP. The genes are TRBV12-5 and TRBJ2-5, with 9 bases lining up with TRBD1. This clonotype was sampled from a man younger than 35 in good health and CMV-seropositive. The sequenced sample consisted of PBMCs. The CDR3 sequence: CASGLKPGTGWWEGKETQYF. For the CDR3, the DNA is TGTGCTAGTGGTTTGAAACCCGGGACAGGGTGGTGGGAGGGCAAAGAGACCCAGTACTTC.